This T cell receptor beta chain was profiled in a study of neurological immune-mediated disorders. Study observations and caveats: Multiple sclerosis was found to have the least TCR clonal expansion, below healthy controls, and HTLV-1-associated myelopathy the most.

In TCRdb, the 5' RACE reads were re-called with MiXCR into one record per CDR3 protein. The sample lists some 20,000 distinct CDR3 sequences, under 11% occurring once. Germline CDR1 reads LNHDA; CDR2 reads SQIVND (reference sequence). J gave up 0 bases and V 6 bases, and 2 bases lay outside the gene matches. The CDR3 runs to 13 residues. This clonotype was detected a few times. Its antigen is not identified. The unsorted libraries originated from 2 million PBMCs that had been stored at -80 C. The sequence came from a woman aged 60-75 years with HTLV-1-associated myelopathy (HAM/TSP). The rearrangement joins TRBV19 to TRBJ2-7; 7 bases line up with TRBD1. Specimen: PBMCs. CDR3 loop: CASSGQVSYEQYF. CDR3 coding DNA: TGTGCCAGTAGCGGACAGGTCTCCTACGAGCAGTACTTC.